This TCR beta chain was recovered during a study of T cell responses to AZD1222 COVID-19 vaccine. Trimming left V 1 base short and J 8 bases short, with 11 bases between. CDR3 length: 13 amino acids. CDR1 is GTSNPN and CDR2 is SVGIG in the germline V gene (reference sequence). The study, taken as a whole, reports: In a largely white British group with more females than males, clonal diversity was possibly underestimated.

In the case of this clone: Its specificity is not known.

The repertoire was sequenced with immunoSEQ multiplex PCR; TCRdb's copy has only in-frame clones and lacks some. This sample has about 120,000 clones, with about 90% found just once. This clonotype was sampled from an adult who received the AZD1222 COVID-19 vaccine. V gene TRBV30 combines with J gene TRBJ1-4, with D maybe TRBD1 (5 bases). Sequences were derived from peripheral blood, sampled 28 days after the second AZD1222 dose. This chain's CDR3 is CAWSEGAVEKLFF. In nucleotides, the CDR3 is TGTGCCTGGAGTGAAGGGGCAGTAGAAAAACTGTTTTTT.